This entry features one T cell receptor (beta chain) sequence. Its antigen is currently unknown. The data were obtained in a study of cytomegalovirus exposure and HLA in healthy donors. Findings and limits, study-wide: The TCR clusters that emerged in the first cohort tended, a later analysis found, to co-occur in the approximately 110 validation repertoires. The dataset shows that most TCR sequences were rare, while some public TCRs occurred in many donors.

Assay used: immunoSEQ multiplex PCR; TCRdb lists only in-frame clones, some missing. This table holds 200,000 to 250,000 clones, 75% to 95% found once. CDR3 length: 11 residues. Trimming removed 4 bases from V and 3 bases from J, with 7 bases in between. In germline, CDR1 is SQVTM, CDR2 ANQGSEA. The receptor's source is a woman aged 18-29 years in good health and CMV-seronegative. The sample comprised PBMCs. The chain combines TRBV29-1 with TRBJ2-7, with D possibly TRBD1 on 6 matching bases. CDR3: CSVADSYEQYF. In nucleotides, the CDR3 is TGCAGCGTTGCGGACAGCTACGAGCAGTACTTC.